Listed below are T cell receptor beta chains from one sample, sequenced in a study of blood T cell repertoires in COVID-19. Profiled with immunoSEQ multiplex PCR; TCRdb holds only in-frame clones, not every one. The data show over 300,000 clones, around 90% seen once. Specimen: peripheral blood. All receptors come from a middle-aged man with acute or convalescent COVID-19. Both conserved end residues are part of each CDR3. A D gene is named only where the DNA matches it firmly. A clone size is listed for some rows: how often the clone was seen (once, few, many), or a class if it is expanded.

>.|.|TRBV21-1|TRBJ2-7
TGTGCCAGCAGCAAAACGGGTTTTGGGAGGGGATACGAGCAGTACTTC
CASSKTGFGRGYEQYF
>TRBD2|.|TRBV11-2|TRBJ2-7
TGTGCCAGCAGTTTAGGGACTACAAACTCCTACGAGCAGTACTTC
CASSLGTTNSYEQYF
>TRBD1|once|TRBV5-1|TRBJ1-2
TGCGCCAGAGGGACAGACTATGGCTACACCTTC
CARGTDYGYTF
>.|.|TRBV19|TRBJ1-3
TGTGCCAGTAGTACCAATGGGGGGTACCGCTCTGGAAACACCATATATTTT
CASSTNGGYRSGNTIYF
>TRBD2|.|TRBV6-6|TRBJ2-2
TGTGCCAGCAGTTACAGGGCGGGAGATGACGGGGAGCTGTTTTTT
CASSYRAGDDGELFF
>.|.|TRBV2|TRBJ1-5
TGTGCCAGCAGTGAACAGCGAAGTAATCAGCCCCAGCATTTT
CASSEQRSNQPQHF
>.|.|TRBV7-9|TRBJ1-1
TGTGCCAGCCGAGGCCCCAGGGTGCCTGAAGCTTTCTTT
CASRGPRVPEAFF
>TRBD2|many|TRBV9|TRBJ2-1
TGTGCCAGCAGCGTAGCCCCTAGCGGAAGCTATGAGCAGTTCTTC
CASSVAPSGSYEQFF
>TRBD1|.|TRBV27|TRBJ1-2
TGTGCCAGCAGTAATCACAGGGGGCCGGAGGGCTACACCTTC
CASSNHRGPEGYTF
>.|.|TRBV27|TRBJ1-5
TGTGCCAGCAATCCCTCGGCGGGTAGCAATCAGCCCCAGCATTTT
CASNPSAGSNQPQHF
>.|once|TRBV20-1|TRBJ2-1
TGCAGTGCTAGTTCGGCTAGCAATGTCTATGAGCAGTTCTTC
CSASSASNVYEQFF
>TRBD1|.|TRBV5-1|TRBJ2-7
TGCGCCAGCAGTTACGGGACAGGACCCTACGAGCAGTACTTC
CASSYGTGPYEQYF
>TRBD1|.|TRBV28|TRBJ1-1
TGTGCCAGCAGCCAGACAGGGTTGAAAGCTGAAGCTTTCTTT
CASSQTGLKAEAFF
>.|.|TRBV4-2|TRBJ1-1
TGTGCCAGCAGCCAAGAGGTCCGGGTTGTGAACACTGAAGCTTTCTTT
CASSQEVRVVNTEAFF
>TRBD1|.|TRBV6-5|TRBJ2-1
TGTGCCAGCAGATCGCCGGGACAGCATTACAATGAGCAGTTCTTC
CASRSPGQHYNEQFF
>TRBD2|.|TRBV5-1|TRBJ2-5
TGCGCCAGCAGCCCGCCCCTAGCGGGAGAGACCCAGTACTTC
CASSPPLAGETQYF
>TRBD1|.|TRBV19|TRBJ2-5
TGTGCCAGTAGGCAACAGGGGGACGGAGAGACCCAGTACTTC
CASRQQGDGETQYF
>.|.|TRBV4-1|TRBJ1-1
TGCGCCAGCAGCCGAAGAAATGGTGGAGGGCCGGGTATGAACACTGAAGCTTTCTTT
CASSRRNGGGPGMNTEAFF
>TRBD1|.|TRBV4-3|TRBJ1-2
TGCGCCAGCAGCCAAGTTAGACAGGGGGCAGGAGGCTACACCTTC
CASSQVRQGAGGYTF
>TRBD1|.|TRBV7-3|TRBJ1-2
TGTGCCAGCAGCCCAGCCCCGACAGGGCAAACGACCTTC
CASSPAPTGQTTF
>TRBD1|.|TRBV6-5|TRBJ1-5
TGTGCCAGCAGTTTCTCGGATAGGGGGCGCGCTCAGCCCCAGCATTTT
CASSFSDRGRAQPQHF
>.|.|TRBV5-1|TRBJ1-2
TGCGCCAGCAGCTTGGCCCCAACTTTCAGGGTTTATGGCTACACCTTC
CASSLAPTFRVYGYTF
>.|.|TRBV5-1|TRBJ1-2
TGCGCCAGCAGCGGCAACTATGGCTACACCTTC
CASSGNYGYTF
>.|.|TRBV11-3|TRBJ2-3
TGTGCCAGCAGCCTTGGCACAGATACGCAGTATTTT
CASSLGTDTQYF
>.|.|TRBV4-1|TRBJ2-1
TGCGCCAGCAGCCTCGACTACTATTCCTACAATGAGCAGTTCTTC
CASSLDYYSYNEQFF
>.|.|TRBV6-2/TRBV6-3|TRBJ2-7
TGTGCCAGCAGCCTCAGGGAACAAATCTCCTACGAGCAGTACTTC
CASSLREQISYEQYF
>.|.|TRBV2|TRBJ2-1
TGTGCCAGCAGTCTCCGGAGCTCCTACAATGAGCAGTTCTTC
CASSLRSSYNEQFF
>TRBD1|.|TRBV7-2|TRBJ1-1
TGTGCCAGCAGTTCGGACAGGGAGAACACTGAAGCTTTCTTT
CASSSDRENTEAFF
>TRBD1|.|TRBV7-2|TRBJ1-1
TGTGCCAGCAGCTTACAGCAGGGGGCCTACACTGAAGCTTTCTTT
CASSLQQGAYTEAFF
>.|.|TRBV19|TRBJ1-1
TGTGCCAGTGGTGACAGAATGAACACTGAAGCTTTCTTT
CASGDRMNTEAFF
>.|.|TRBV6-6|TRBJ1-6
TGTGCCAGCAGTCTCCGGGACTCGAGCTCCTATAATTCACCCCTCCACTTT
CASSLRDSSSYNSPLHF
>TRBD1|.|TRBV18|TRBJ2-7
TGTGCCAGCTCATCACAGGGGGTGATCGGCGAGCAGTACTTC
CASSSQGVIGEQYF
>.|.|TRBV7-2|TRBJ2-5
TGTGCCAGCAGCTTAGCTCGAGGTCTAGAGACCCAGTACTTC
CASSLARGLETQYF
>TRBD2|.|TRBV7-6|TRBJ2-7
TGTGCCAGCAGCCATTACGAGGGAGGGCGGTACGAGCAGTACTTC
CASSHYEGGRYEQYF
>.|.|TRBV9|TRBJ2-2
TGTGCCAGCAGCGTAGGAGGCGTAAGGCGAGCGAACACCGGGGAGCTGTTTTTT
CASSVGGVRRANTGELFF
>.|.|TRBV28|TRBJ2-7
TGTGCCAGCAGTTTGCCAGGGGCCGGCTACGAGCAGTACTTC
CASSLPGAGYEQYF
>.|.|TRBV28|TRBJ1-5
TGTGCCAGCAGTTTACTCTCAGGGGTCAATCAGCCCCAGCATTTT
CASSLLSGVNQPQHF
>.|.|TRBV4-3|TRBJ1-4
TGCGCCAGCAGCCAAGGGCAGTATGAAAAACTGTTTTTT
CASSQGQYEKLFF
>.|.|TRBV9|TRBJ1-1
TGTGCCAGCAGCCCAAGAGGACTGGAGAACACTGAAGCTTTCTTT
CASSPRGLENTEAFF
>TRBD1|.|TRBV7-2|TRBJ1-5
TGTGCCAGCAGTCCAGTGGTACAGGGGAATCAGCCCCAGCATTTT
CASSPVVQGNQPQHF
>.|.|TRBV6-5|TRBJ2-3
TGTGCCAGCAGTTACACCGGGGTATCCACAGATACGCAGTATTTT
CASSYTGVSTDTQYF
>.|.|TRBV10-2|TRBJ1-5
TGCGCCAGCAGTGTAGAGGGGGGCAATCAGCCCCAGCATTTT
CASSVEGGNQPQHF
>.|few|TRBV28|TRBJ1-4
TGTGCCAGCAGTTTTAATGACGGAGCAACTAATGAAAAACTGTTTTTT
CASSFNDGATNEKLFF
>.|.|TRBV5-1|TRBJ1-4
TGCGCCAGCAGCTTGGACAGTAATGAAAAACTGTTTTTT
CASSLDSNEKLFF
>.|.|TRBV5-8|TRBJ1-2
TGTGCCAGCAGCTTGGCACCAGGGGATGGCTACACCTTC
CASSLAPGDGYTF
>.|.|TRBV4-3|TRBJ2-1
TGCGCCAGCAGCCAAGACTCCCAGGGATACAATGAGCAGTTCTTC
CASSQDSQGYNEQFF
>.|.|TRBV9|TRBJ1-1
TGTGCCAGCAGCGCAGACAGGTATTTGAACACTGAAGCTTTCTTT
CASSADRYLNTEAFF
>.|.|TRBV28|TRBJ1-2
TGTGCCAGCACCGTAGGGGGATGGGGCTACACCTTC
CASTVGGWGYTF